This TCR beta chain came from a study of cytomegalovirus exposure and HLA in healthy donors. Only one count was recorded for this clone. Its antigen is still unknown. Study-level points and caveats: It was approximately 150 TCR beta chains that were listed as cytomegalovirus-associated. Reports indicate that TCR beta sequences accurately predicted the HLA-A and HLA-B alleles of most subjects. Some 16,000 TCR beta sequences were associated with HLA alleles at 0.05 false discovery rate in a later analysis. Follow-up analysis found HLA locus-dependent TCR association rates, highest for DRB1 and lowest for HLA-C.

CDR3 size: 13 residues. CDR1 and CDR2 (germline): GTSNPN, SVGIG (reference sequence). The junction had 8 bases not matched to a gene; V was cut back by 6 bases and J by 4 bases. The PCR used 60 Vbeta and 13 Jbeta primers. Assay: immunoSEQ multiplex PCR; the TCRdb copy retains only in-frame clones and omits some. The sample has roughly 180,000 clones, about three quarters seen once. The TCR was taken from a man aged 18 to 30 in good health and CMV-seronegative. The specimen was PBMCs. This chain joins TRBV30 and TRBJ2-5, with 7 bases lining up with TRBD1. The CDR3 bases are TGTGCCTGCGAGGGACAGTTTTTAGAGACCCAGTACTTC. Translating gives CACEGQFLETQYF.